Below are 28 T cell receptor beta chains sequenced from a single sample in a study of cytomegalovirus exposure and HLA in healthy donors. The study ran its PCR with 60 Vbeta and 13 Jbeta primers. Produced via immunoSEQ multiplex PCR; TCRdb's table is partial and in-frame only. Recorded for this sample: 150,000 or so clones. Sequencing used PBMCs. The receptors originated from a woman aged 35 to 49 in good health and CMV-seropositive.

The J gene is TRBJ1-2, the V gene TRBV7-2, with 11 nucleotides matching TRBD1. V dropped 4 bases and J dropped 8; count of bases not matched to a gene: 15. CDR3 length: 17 amino acids. CDR1 is SGHTA and CDR2 is FQGNSA in the germline V gene. The CDR3 protein is CASSSPMGQGEEKGYTF. CDR3 in DNA: TGTGCCAGCAGCTCTCCAATGGGACAGGGGGAAGAGAAAGGCTACACCTTC.

The chain joins TRBV5-1 to TRBJ2-5; perhaps TRBD2 as D (6 bases). Germline V gene data show CDR1 as SGHRS and CDR2 as YFSETQ. V lost 2 bases and J 5 bases, leaving 13 bases between the germline ends. The CDR3 sequence is 14 residues long. This CDR3 is CASSFGGLWETQYF. As DNA, the CDR3 is TGCGCCAGCAGCTTTGGGGGGTTATGGGAGACCCAGTACTTC.

The chain couples TRBV9 to TRBJ2-7; no clear D. The CDR3 consists of 14 residues. The germline gives CDR1 SGDLS, CDR2 YYNGEE. The V and J ends lost 0 bases and 2 bases respectively, with 9 bases between them. The CDR3 reads CASSVGSTPYEQYF. In DNA form, the CDR3 reads TGTGCCAGCAGCGTAGGTAGTACCCCCTACGAGCAGTACTTC. Combining the CDR3 with reference TRBV9 and TRBJ2-7 gives the whole variable domain DSGVTQTPKHLITATGQRVTLRCSPRSGDLSVYWYQQSLDQGLQFLIQYYNGEERAKGNILERFSAQQFPDLHSELNLSSLELGDSALYFCASSVGSTPYEQYFGPGTRLTVT.

This chain uses TRBV7-3 with TRBJ2-2; 8 nucleotides agree with TRBD1. CDR3 length: 15 amino acids. Germline assignment: CDR1 SGHTA and CDR2 FQGTGA. The ends lost 5 bases at V and 2 bases at J; junction bases unmatched: 4. This CDR3 is CASSTGTGNTGELFF. The DNA of the CDR3 is TGTGCCAGCAGCACCGGGACAGGAAACACCGGGGAGCTGTTTTTT.

The chain links TRBV20-1 to TRBJ1-2; D is unclear. The V gene's germline CDR1 is DFQATT and CDR2 SNEGSKA (reference sequence). The CDR3 covers 11 residues. Trimming took off 2 bases at V and 6 bases at J, with 7 bases between the two ends. The CDR3 sequence is CSARRVNGYTF. CDR3 sequence (DNA): TGCAGTGCTAGAAGAGTGAATGGCTACACCTTC.

This chain connects TRBV4-2 to TRBJ1-1; 7 positions match TRBD1. V lost 0 bases and J lost 2; bases outside the gene matches: 12. CDR3 length equals 18 residues. Germline values: CDR1 LGHNA, CDR2 YNFKEQ. The CDR3 region is CASSQDQGGTARNTEAFF. The CDR3 bases are TGTGCCAGCAGCCAAGACCAGGGGGGTACAGCCAGAAACACTGAAGCTTTCTTT.

This sequence joins TRBV14 and TRBJ2-7; 10 nucleotides align to TRBD2. This CDR3 comprises 15 residues. V trimming: 6 bases; J trimming: 0 bases; junction bases outside the gene matches: 5. Looked up from germline, CDR1 is SGHDN and CDR2 is FVKESK. The CDR3, as DNA: TGTGCCAGCAGAAAGAGCGGGAGGGCCTCCTACGAGCAGTACTTC. It specifies CASRKSGRASYEQYF.

The gene calls are TRBV9 and TRBJ1-1; TRBD1 might be the D (5 bases). V was clipped by 0 bases and J by 0 bases, with 9 bases between them. CDR1 is SGDLS, CDR2 YYNGEE, per germline. This CDR3 region has 15 residues. CDR3: CASSVAQDLNTEAFF. Here the CDR3 DNA reads TGTGCCAGCAGCGTAGCACAGGACCTGAACACTGAAGCTTTCTTT.

As for this clone: At one end, the junction sequence differs from germline, possibly due to a read error. CDR3 sequence (DNA): TGTGCCAGCAGCTTGATTCTAGGCTCCCACGAGCAGTACTTC. Protein product: CASSLILGSHEQYF. The V and J genes are TRBV5-6 and TRBJ2-7, with D uncertain. The CDR3 length is 14 residues. Germline CDR1 reads SGHDT; CDR2 reads YYEEEE.

This chain uses TRBV7-9 with TRBJ2-7; TRBD1 matches 7 bases. Trimming removed 2 bases from V and 6 bases from J; junction bases left unmatched: 7. The length of the CDR3 is 14 residues. CDR1 is SEHNR, CDR2 FQNEAQ, per germline (reference sequence). The CDR3 loop reads CASSLRDSTAEQYF. The CDR3 region has the DNA TGTGCCAGCAGCTTACGGGACAGTACAGCCGAGCAGTACTTC.

The chain recombines TRBV21-1 with TRBJ1-5; whether TRBD1, the table's D call, matches the DNA was not checked. TRBV21-1 is labeled a pseudogene. The CDR3 consists of 23 residues. CDR3: CASSKERNNGDRGTEYSNQPQHF. The CDR3 nucleotides are TGTGCCAGCAGCAAAGAGAGGAATAATGGGGACAGGGGCACGGAATATAGCAATCAGCCCCAGCATTTT.

The chain joins TRBV11-2 to TRBJ2-7; 10 bases agree with TRBD2. The CDR3 contains 15 residues. Looked up from germline, CDR1 is SGHAT and CDR2 is FQNNGV. V lost 7 bases, J lost 2 bases, and 8 bases stayed unmatched. CDR3 nucleotides: TGTGCCAGCACTAACGGACTAGCGGTCCCCTACGAGCAGTACTTC. Protein product: CASTNGLAVPYEQYF.

The chain has TRBV7-2 and TRBJ1-5; D is possibly TRBD1 (5 bases). Trimming shortened V by 0 bases and J by 11 bases, and 8 bases separated the two germline ends. This CDR3 region has 12 residues. Germline-derived CDR1 and CDR2 are SGHTA and FQGNSA. CDR3 bases: TGTGCCAGCAGCTTAGCGGGCAGGGCCCAGCATTTT. The encoded protein is CASSLAGRAQHF.

This sequence joins TRBV30 and TRBJ2-1; perhaps TRBD1 as D (6 bases). Looked up from germline, CDR1 is GTSNPN and CDR2 is SVGIG (reference sequence). V was pared by 3 bases and J by 1 base, with 10 bases between. The CDR3 contains 14 residues. The CDR3 DNA reads TGTGCCTGGAGCCAGGGGTCTTCCTACAATGAGCAGTTCTTC. This codes for CAWSQGSSYNEQFF.

The chain is built from TRBV10-3 and TRBJ2-4, with 8 nucleotides matching TRBD2. CDR1 and CDR2 (germline): ENHRY, SYGVKD. The CDR3 has 16 amino acids. Trimming at V came to 0 bases and at J to 6 bases, leaving 7 bases not matched to a gene. CDR3 residues: CAISESGAGVPNIQYF. The CDR3, as DNA: TGTGCCATCAGTGAGTCAGGAGCGGGGGTTCCAAACATTCAGTACTTC.

The J gene is TRBJ1-5, the V gene TRBV18; 9 bases are a match to TRBD1. The germline V gene encodes CDR1 KGHSH and CDR2 LQKENI. The V and J ends lost 3 bases and 3 bases, in that order; junction bases with no gene match: 15. CDR3 length: 19 residues. The CDR3 sequence is CASSPSTGRTGDDNQPQHF. CDR3 coding DNA: TGTGCCAGCTCACCTTCCACGGGAAGGACAGGGGATGACAATCAGCCCCAGCATTTT.

The chain joins TRBV6-6 to TRBJ2-7; 7 bases are a match to TRBD1. V shed 2 bases, J shed 3 bases, and the junction held 1 base outside the gene matches. CDR1 is MNHNY, CDR2 SVGAGI, per germline (reference sequence). The CDR3 runs 13 residues. The CDR3 DNA sequence: TGTGCCAGCAGTTACGACAGGGTCTACGAGCAGTACTTC. It specifies CASSYDRVYEQYF.

V and J are TRBV19 and TRBJ2-1, with 10 nucleotides matching TRBD2. The CDR3 consists of 16 residues. V was clipped by 4 bases and J by 0 bases; unmatched bases: 3. Per germline, CDR1 LNHDA and CDR2 SQIVND (reference sequence). The CDR3 spells CASSRTSGPSYNEQFF. In DNA form, the CDR3 reads TGTGCCAGTAGTAGGACTAGCGGACCCTCCTACAATGAGCAGTTCTTC.

The chain carries TRBV28 and TRBJ2-7, with D possibly TRBD1 on 6 matching bases. Deletions cut 4 bases from V and 0 bases from J, with 16 bases between. There are 16 residues in the CDR3. Germline assignment: CDR1 MDHEN and CDR2 SYDVKM. The CDR3 coding sequence is TGTGCCAGCAGTTCCACCGGGACACTGGCCTCCTACGAGCAGTACTTC. This translates into CASSSTGTLASYEQYF.

The chain is built from TRBV6-5 and TRBJ2-5, with D maybe TRBD2 (6 bases). From germline, CDR1 is MNHEY and CDR2 SVGAGI. This CDR3 region has 13 residues. Trimming left V 6 bases short and J 11 bases short, with 19 bases between. CDR3 sequence reads: CASSPTEGREQYF. CDR3 DNA sequence: TGTGCCAGCAGCCCGACTGAGGGTCGGGAGCAGTACTTC.

V and J are TRBV11-2 and TRBJ2-2, with 8 bases matching TRBD1. This CDR3 is 12 amino acids long. V was clipped by 6 bases and J by 6 bases; unmatched bases: 0. Germline V gene data show CDR1 as SGHAT and CDR2 as FQNNGV. CDR3 coding DNA: TGTGCCAGCAGACAGGGGGCCGGGGAGCTGTTTTTT. The encoded protein is CASRQGAGELFF.

This rearrangement joins TRBV20-1 to TRBJ2-1; no clear D. The CDR3 has 11 residues. V lost 6 bases and J 8 bases, leaving 11 bases between the germline ends. The germline V gene has CDR1 DFQATT and CDR2 SNEGSKA (reference sequence). The CDR3 region is CSAKHLHEQFF. The CDR3 region has the DNA TGCAGTGCGAAACACCTCCATGAGCAGTTCTTC.

This sequence joins TRBV6-1 and TRBJ1-2; D uncertain. The CDR3 has 15 amino acids. CDR1 MNHNS and CDR2 SASEGT come from the germline V gene. Trimming pared 0 bases from V and 2 bases from J, leaving 10 bases between. The CDR3 protein is CASSEAPSANYGYTF. The CDR3 DNA reads as TGTGCCAGCAGTGAAGCTCCCAGCGCCAACTATGGCTACACCTTC.

This chain uses TRBV5-4 with TRBJ2-7; 7 positions match TRBD2. V trimming: 2 bases; J trimming: 3 bases; junction bases outside the gene matches: 5. Germline CDR1 is SGHNT and CDR2 is YYREEE (reference sequence). CDR3 size: 14 residues. DNA of the CDR3: TGTGCCAGCAGCTTCGCGGGAGAGCTCTACGAGCAGTACTTC. Its protein product is CASSFAGELYEQYF.

The chain links TRBV6-1 to TRBJ2-7; 10 nucleotides align to TRBD1. V lost 6 bases to trimming and J lost 3 bases; unmatched junction nucleotides: 8. The CDR3 length is 15 residues. The germline V gene encodes CDR1 MNHNS and CDR2 SASEGT. The CDR3 DNA reads as TGTGCCAGCAGGGGACAGGGGTTAACTTTCTACGAGCAGTACTTC. Amino acid sequence: CASRGQGLTFYEQYF.

This sequence joins TRBV15 and TRBJ2-7; D is possibly TRBD2 (6 bases). Trimming cost V 1 base and J 2 bases, with 12 bases left between them. The CDR3 consists of 15 residues. Germline V lookup: CDR1 LNHNV, CDR2 YYDKDF (reference sequence). The CDR3 bases are TGTGCCACCAGCAGAGGGGACTTTACTACCTACGAGCAGTACTTC. It translates to CATSRGDFTTYEQYF.

V usage is TRBV6-5 and J usage is TRBJ1-1; TRBD1 might be the D (6 bases). The V gene's germline CDR1 is MNHEY and CDR2 SVGAGI. The CDR3 is made up of 14 amino acids. The V gene lost 6 bases and the J gene lost 1 base, with 12 bases spanning the gap. The CDR3 bases are TGTGCCAGCAGAGAACAGGGTACGAACACTGAAGCTTTCTTT. Protein sequence: CASREQGTNTEAFF.

The rearrangement joins TRBV4-1 to TRBJ2-3; 9 bases agree with TRBD2. Per germline, CDR1 MGHRA and CDR2 YSYEKL. This CDR3 has 15 residues. V shed 3 bases, J shed 2 bases, and the junction held 3 bases outside the gene matches. Here the CDR3 reads CASSQLAGPTDTQYF. The DNA for the CDR3 is TGCGCCAGCAGCCAGCTAGCGGGACCCACAGATACGCAGTATTTT.